Shown below are 17 T cell receptor beta chains from a single sample sequenced in a study of blood T cell repertoires in COVID-19. Some clones are missing from TCRdb's copy, which holds only in-frame ones; the method was immunoSEQ multiplex PCR. In the table there are some 120,000 clones, 80% to 85% of which are singletons. The sequenced sample was peripheral blood. These receptors originate from a woman in her 70s with acute or convalescent COVID-19.

The genes are TRBV2 and TRBJ1-4, with TRBD1 identical over 10 bases. Germline loops: CDR1 SNHLY, CDR2 FYNNEI. Trimming at V came to 5 bases and at J to 5 bases, leaving 2 bases not matched to a gene. CDR3 size: 14 residues. CDR3 sequence (DNA): TGTGCCAGCAGTCCGGACAGGGGGAATGAAAAACTGTTTTTT. This gives the protein CASSPDRGNEKLFF. Complete variable domain (other parts from reference TRBV2 and TRBJ1-4): EPEVTQTPSHQVTQMGQEVILRCVPISNHLYFYWYRQILGQKVEFLVSFYNNEISEKSEIFDDQFSVERPDGSNFTLKIRSTKLEDSAMYFCASSPDRGNEKLFFGSGTQLSVL.

This clone has a single count. This sequence joins TRBV6-5 and TRBJ2-7, with 11 bases that match TRBD1. This CDR3 spans 15 amino acids. V gave up 4 bases and J gave up 0 bases; unmatched junction bases: 2. Germline V gives CDR1 MNHEY, CDR2 SVGAGI. In DNA form, the CDR3 reads TGTGCCAGCAGTTCCGGGACAGGGGGCTCCTACGAGCAGTACTTC. Protein product: CASSSGTGGSYEQYF.

The chain joins TRBV5-1 to TRBJ2-2, with 10 positions matching TRBD1. This CDR3 is built from 18 residues. The germline V gene encodes CDR1 SGHRS and CDR2 YFSETQ. V shed 2 bases and J 6 bases; nucleotides not matched to a gene: 13. CDR3 bases: TGCGCCAGCAGCTTCTCCGGGACAGGGGAAACCTTCGCCGGGGAGCTGTTTTTT. It yields the protein CASSFSGTGETFAGELFF.

This chain uses TRBV6-5 with TRBJ2-7, with TRBD2 matching over 11 bases. Germline V CDR1 and CDR2: MNHEY, SVGAGI. Germline trimming cut 6 bases from V and 7 bases from J; bases unmatched to any gene: 2. CDR3 length: 12 amino acids. The DNA for the CDR3 is TGTGCCAGCAGGAGACTAGCGGGAGAGCAGTACTTC. Its translation is CASRRLAGEQYF.

The CDR3 loop is CASSPEVNTEAFF. The CDR3 DNA is TGTGCCAGCAGTCCGGAGGTGAACACTGAAGCTTTCTTT. V usage is TRBV28 and J usage is TRBJ1-1, with unresolved D. Germline V CDR1 and CDR2: MDHEN, SYDVKM. The CDR3 runs 13 residues. Trimming left V 5 bases short and J 0 bases short, with 7 bases between.

The V call is TRBV27, the J call TRBJ1-4; 9 bases match TRBD1. Trimming at V came to 9 bases and at J to 2 bases, leaving 7 bases not matched to a gene. CDR1 is MNHEY, CDR2 SMNVEV, per germline (reference sequence). The CDR3 is 15 residues long. CDR3 protein: CASTSQGATNEKLFF. The CDR3 nucleotides read TGTGCCAGTACTTCACAGGGGGCGACTAATGAAAAACTGTTTTTT. The full variable domain, completed using reference TRBV27 and TRBJ1-4, is EAQVTQNPRYLITVTGKKLTVTCSQNMNHEYMSWYRQDPGLGLRQIYYSMNVEVTDKGDVPEGYKVSRKEKRNFPLILESPSPNQTSLYFCASTSQGATNEKLFFGSGTQLSVL.

The rearrangement joins TRBV3-1 (or the pseudogene TRBV3-2) to TRBJ2-7; 7 nucleotides align to TRBD2. Trimming took 5 bases from V and 7 from J; bases not matched to a gene: 14. Germline V gene data show CDR1 as LGHDT and CDR2 as YNNKEL (reference sequence). CDR3 length: 15 residues. CDR3 amino acids: CASSTNLAGTTEQYF. CDR3 nucleotides: TGTGCCAGCAGCACGAATTTAGCGGGCACTACTGAGCAGTACTTC.

The chain couples TRBV19 to TRBJ2-5; 9 bases line up with TRBD1. J gave up 2 bases and V 8 bases, and 9 bases lay outside the gene matches. The CDR3 runs 15 residues. The germline CDR1 and CDR2 sequences are LNHDA and SQIVND (reference sequence). The CDR3 spells CASGYATGGQETQYF. The DNA of the CDR3 is TGTGCCAGTGGATATGCGACAGGGGGACAAGAGACCCAGTACTTC.

The V call is TRBV2, the J call TRBJ2-7, with TRBD2 identical over 13 bases. V lost 2 bases and J lost 2; bases outside the gene matches: 9. CDR1 SNHLY and CDR2 FYNNEI come from the germline V gene. This CDR3 spans 18 amino acids. As DNA, the CDR3 is TGTGCCAGCAGTGAATCCCCGGGACTAGCGGGGACCCCCTACGAGCAGTACTTC. Its translation is CASSESPGLAGTPYEQYF.

This chain uses TRBV7-9 with TRBJ1-6, with 11 bases lining up with TRBD1. Germline assignment: CDR1 SEHNR and CDR2 FQNEAQ (reference sequence). The CDR3 is 14 residues long. V lost 5 bases, J lost 13 bases, and 7 bases stayed unmatched. CDR3 bases: TGTGCCAGCAGCCTAGGGACAGGGGGACTGCCCCTCCACTTT. Translated, it gives CASSLGTGGLPLHF.

The CDR3 loop reads CASSLETGAPYNEQFF. For the CDR3, the DNA is TGCGCCAGCAGCTTGGAAACAGGGGCGCCCTACAATGAGCAGTTCTTC. The chain recombines TRBV5-1 with TRBJ2-1, with 7 bases matching TRBD1. The CDR3 spans 16 residues. The germline gives CDR1 SGHRS, CDR2 YFSETQ. V lost 0 bases, J lost 2 bases, and 5 bases stayed unmatched.

This clone has a single count. V gene TRBV9 combines with J gene TRBJ2-1, with a possible D match to TRBD2 (6 bases). The CDR3 totals 14 residues. CDR1 and CDR2 (germline): SGDLS, YYNGEE. Trimming left V 0 bases short and J 7 bases short, with 11 bases between. CDR3 DNA sequence: TGTGCCAGCAGCGTAGGTAGGCTAGCGAATGAGCAGTTCTTC. Translated, it gives CASSVGRLANEQFF.

The chain combines TRBV2 with TRBJ1-1; TRBD1 agrees at 7 bases. The CDR3 loop spans 15 amino acids. J gave up 5 bases and V 6 bases, and 12 bases lay outside the gene matches. Germline V lookup: CDR1 SNHLY, CDR2 FYNNEI. In DNA form, the CDR3 reads TGTGCCAGCAGCCCAAAGACAGGGAAGGGAACTGAAGCTTTCTTT. Encoded protein: CASSPKTGKGTEAFF.

This chain uses TRBV19 with TRBJ1-2; D unclear. The CDR3 runs to 14 residues. The V end lost 5 bases, the J end lost 4 bases, and 14 bases lay between the germline ends. In germline, CDR1 is LNHDA, CDR2 SQIVND (reference sequence). In DNA form, the CDR3 reads TGTGCCAGTAGTTCCAAGGACTTTCGCTATGGCTACACCTTC. Amino acids: CASSSKDFRYGYTF.

The gene calls are TRBV30 and TRBJ2-7, with D uncertain. CDR3 length: 13 residues. V dropped 3 bases and J dropped 6 bases, with 15 bases sitting between them. Germline loops: CDR1 GTSNPN, CDR2 SVGIG (reference sequence). The CDR3 reads CAWSASRGSEQYF. Here the CDR3 DNA reads TGTGCCTGGAGCGCCTCACGCGGTTCCGAGCAGTACTTC. The full variable domain, rest sourced from reference TRBV30 and TRBJ2-7, is SQTIHQWPATLVQPVGSPLSLECTVEGTSNPNLYWYRQAAGRGLQLLFYSVGIGQISSEVPQNLSASRPQDRQFILSSKKLLLSDSGFYLCAWSASRGSEQYFGPGTRLTVT.

The chain carries TRBV7-3 and TRBJ2-3; 9 nucleotides match TRBD2. V shed 4 bases and J 0 bases; nucleotides not matched to a gene: 5. Germline CDR1 is SGHTA and CDR2 is FQGTGA. The CDR3 is 16 residues long. The CDR3 DNA reads as TGTGCCAGCAGCTCTAGCGGGGACACTAGCACAGATACGCAGTATTTT. Translation: CASSSSGDTSTDTQYF.

The gene calls are TRBV28 and TRBJ2-1; 9 nucleotides agree with TRBD2. The junction had 6 bases not matched to a gene; V was cut back by 2 bases and J by 10 bases. The CDR3 is 14 amino acids. The germline V gene encodes CDR1 MDHEN and CDR2 SYDVKM. The CDR3 region is CASSLAGGQREQFF. The CDR3 DNA is TGTGCCAGCAGTTTAGCGGGAGGGCAGAGGGAGCAGTTCTTC.